This note documents a single TCR beta chain sequence. Its antigen is unknown. This entry comes from a study of cytomegalovirus exposure and HLA in healthy donors. General study findings and limits: Later analysis showed most CMV-associated TCR beta chains appearing HLA-restricted. According to an earlier analysis, most TCR beta V segments yielded productive rearrangements about 90% or about 30% of the time. Rare sequences made up most TCRs, while some public TCRs were found in many donors.

The PCR contained 60 Vbeta and 13 Jbeta primers. The protocol was immunoSEQ multiplex PCR, while the TCRdb copy is restricted to in-frame clones and leaves out a portion. The data hold 150,000 to 200,000 clones, with around 81% observed a single time. The trim removed 1 base at V and 8 bases at J, leaving 5 bases unmatched. Germline V gene sequence: CDR1 SQVTM, CDR2 ANQGSEA. The CDR3 is 14 amino acids. The sequence came from a woman in her twenties or thirties in good health and CMV-seronegative. The rearrangement links TRBV29-1 to TRBJ2-1; 10 bases map to TRBD1. Source material: PBMCs. The CDR3 coding sequence is TGCAGCGTTGAAGTGACAGGGGGCGGGGATGAGCAGTTCTTC. This codes for CSVEVTGGGDEQFF.